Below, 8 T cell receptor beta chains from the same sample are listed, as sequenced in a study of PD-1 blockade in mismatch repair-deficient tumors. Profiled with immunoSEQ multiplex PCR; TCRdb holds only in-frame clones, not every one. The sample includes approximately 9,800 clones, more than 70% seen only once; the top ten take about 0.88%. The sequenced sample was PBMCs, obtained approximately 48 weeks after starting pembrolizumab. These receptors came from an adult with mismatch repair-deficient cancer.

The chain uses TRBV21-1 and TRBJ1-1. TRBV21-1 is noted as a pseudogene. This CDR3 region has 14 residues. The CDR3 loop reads CASQSGIRNTEAFF. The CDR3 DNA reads TGTGCCAGCCAAAGCGGGATAAGGAACACTGAAGCTTTCTTT.

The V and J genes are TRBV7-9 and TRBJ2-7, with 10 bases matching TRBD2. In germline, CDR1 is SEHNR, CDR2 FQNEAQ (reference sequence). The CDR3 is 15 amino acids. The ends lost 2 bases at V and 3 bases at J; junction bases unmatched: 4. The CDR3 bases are TGTGCCAGCAGCTTAACTCTAGCGGGGGACTACGAGCAGTACTTC. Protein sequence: CASSLTLAGDYEQYF.

The CDR3 nucleotides read TGTGCCTGGAGTCCCCGGGACTCGTACGAGCAGTACTTC. Amino acid sequence: CAWSPRDSYEQYF. The J gene is TRBJ2-7, the V gene TRBV30; weak D call: TRBD2 (6 bases). Germline V gene lookup returns CDR1 GTSNPN and CDR2 SVGIG (reference sequence). The CDR3 has 13 amino acids. With 2 bases removed from V and 4 bases from J, the gap between germline ends came to 12 bases.

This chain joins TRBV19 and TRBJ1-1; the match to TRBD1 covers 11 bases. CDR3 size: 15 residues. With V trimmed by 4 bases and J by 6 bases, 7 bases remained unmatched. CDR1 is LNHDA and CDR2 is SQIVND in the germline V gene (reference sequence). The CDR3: CASSTDRGRTAEAFF. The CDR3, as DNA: TGTGCCAGTAGTACGGACAGGGGGCGCACCGCTGAAGCTTTCTTT. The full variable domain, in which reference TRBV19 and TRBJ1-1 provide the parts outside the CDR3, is DGGITQSPKYLFRKEGQNVTLSCEQNLNHDAMYWYRQDPGQGLRLIYYSQIVNDFQKGDIAEGYSVSREKKESFPLTVTSAQKNPTAFYLCASSTDRGRTAEAFFGQGTRLTVV.

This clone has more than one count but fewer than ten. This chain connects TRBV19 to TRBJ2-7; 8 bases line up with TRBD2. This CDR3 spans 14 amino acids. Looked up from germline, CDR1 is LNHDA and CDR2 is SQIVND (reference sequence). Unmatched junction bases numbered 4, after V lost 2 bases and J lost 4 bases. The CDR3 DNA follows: TGTGCCAGTAGTATACGGGGACTAGAGTACGAGCAGTACTTC. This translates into CASSIRGLEYEQYF.

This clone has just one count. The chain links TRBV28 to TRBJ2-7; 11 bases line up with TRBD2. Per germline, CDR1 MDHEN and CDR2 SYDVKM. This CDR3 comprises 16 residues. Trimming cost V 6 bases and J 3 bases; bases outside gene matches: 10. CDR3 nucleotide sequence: TGTGCCAGCAGCCGGCCGCCGACTAGCGGGAACTACGAGCAGTACTTC. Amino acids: CASSRPPTSGNYEQYF.

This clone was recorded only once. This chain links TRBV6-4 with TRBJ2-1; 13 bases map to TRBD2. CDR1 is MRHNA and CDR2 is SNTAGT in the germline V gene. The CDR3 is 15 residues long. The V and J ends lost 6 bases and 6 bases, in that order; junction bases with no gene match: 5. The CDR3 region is CASRLLAGGPNEQFF. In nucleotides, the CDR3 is TGTGCCAGCAGATTACTAGCGGGAGGGCCCAATGAGCAGTTCTTC.

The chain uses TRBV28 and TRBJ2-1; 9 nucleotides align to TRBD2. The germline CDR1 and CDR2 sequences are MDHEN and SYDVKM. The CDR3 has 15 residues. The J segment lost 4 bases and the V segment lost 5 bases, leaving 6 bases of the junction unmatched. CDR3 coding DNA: TGTGCCAGCAGTGACCAGCGGGAGGCGTACAATGAGCAGTTCTTC. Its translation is CASSDQREAYNEQFF.